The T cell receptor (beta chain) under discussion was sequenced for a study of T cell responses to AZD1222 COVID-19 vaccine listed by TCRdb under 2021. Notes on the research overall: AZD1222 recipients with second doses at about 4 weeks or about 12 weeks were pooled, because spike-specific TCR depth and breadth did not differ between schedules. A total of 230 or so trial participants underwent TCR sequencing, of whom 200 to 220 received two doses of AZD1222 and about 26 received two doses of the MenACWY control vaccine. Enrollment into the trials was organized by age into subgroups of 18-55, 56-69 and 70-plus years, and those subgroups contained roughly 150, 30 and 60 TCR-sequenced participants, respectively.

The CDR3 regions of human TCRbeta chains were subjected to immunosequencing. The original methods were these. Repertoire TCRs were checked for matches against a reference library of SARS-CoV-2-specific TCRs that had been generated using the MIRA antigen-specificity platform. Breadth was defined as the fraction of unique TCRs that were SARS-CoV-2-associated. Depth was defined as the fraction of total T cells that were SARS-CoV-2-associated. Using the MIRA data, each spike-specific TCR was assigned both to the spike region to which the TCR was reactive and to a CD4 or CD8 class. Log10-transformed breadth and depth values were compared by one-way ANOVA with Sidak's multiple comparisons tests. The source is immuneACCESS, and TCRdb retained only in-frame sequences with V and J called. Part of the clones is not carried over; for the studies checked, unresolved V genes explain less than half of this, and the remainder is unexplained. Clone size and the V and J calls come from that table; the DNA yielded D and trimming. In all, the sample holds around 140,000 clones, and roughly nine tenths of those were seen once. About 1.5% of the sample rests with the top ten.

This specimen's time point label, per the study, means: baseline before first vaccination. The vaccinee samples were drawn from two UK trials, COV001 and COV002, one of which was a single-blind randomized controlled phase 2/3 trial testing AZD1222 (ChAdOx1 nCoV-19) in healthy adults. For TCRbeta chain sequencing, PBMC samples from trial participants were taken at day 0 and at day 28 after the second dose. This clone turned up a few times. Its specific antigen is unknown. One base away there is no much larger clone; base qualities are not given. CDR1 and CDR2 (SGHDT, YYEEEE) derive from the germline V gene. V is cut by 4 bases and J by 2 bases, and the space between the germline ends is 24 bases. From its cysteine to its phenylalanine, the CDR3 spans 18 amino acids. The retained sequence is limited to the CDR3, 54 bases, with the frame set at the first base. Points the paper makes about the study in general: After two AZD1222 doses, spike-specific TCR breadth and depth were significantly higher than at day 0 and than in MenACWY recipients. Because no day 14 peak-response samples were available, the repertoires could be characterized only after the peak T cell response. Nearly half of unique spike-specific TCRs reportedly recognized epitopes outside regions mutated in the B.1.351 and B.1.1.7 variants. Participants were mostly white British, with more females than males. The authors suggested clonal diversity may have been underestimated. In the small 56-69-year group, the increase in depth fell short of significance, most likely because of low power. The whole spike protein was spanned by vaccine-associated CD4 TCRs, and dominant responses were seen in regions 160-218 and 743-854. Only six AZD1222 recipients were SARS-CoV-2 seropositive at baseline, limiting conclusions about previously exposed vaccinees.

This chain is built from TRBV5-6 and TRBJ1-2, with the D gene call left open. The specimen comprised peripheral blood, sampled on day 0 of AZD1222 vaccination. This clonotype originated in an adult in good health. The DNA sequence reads TGTGCCAGCAGCCTCCTCTCGGGCAGGAAGAGAGTAAACTATGGCTACACCTTC. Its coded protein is CASSLLSGRKRVNYGYTF.